These 21 T cell receptor beta chains share one sample of origin, sequenced in a study of technical replicates of blood from several donors. Profiling relied on immunoSEQ multiplex PCR, and the TCRdb table lists in-frame clones only, not all of them. The sample yields 80,000 to 100,000 clones, 92% seen once. Input material: T cells isolated from PBMCs. These receptors were obtained from a human donor in good health.

V and J are TRBV11-3 and TRBJ2-3; 7 nucleotides agree with TRBD2. The CDR3 loop spans 18 amino acids. CDR1 is SGHNT, CDR2 YENEEA, per germline. J lost 0 bases, V lost 5 bases, and 14 bases had no gene match. CDR3 nucleotide sequence: TGTGCCAGCAGCAACCGTCTTAGGGGAGGGGCTAGCACAGATACGCAGTATTTT. It translates to CASSNRLRGGASTDTQYF. Looking up the rest from reference TRBV11-3 and TRBJ2-3 gives the full variable domain: EAGVVQSPRYKIIEKKQPVAFWCNPISGHNTLYWYLQNLGQGPELLIRYENEEAVDDSQLPKDRFSAERLKGVDSTLKIQPAELGDSAVYLCASSNRLRGGASTDTQYFGPGTRLTVL.

This clone was seen once. The chain carries TRBV5-1 and TRBJ2-7, with TRBD1 matching 7 bases. V lost 0 bases to trimming and J lost 3 bases; unmatched junction nucleotides: 0. The germline gives CDR1 SGHRS, CDR2 YFSETQ. The CDR3 contains 13 residues. CDR3 protein: CASSLGTGYEQYF. CDR3 DNA: TGCGCCAGCAGCTTGGGGACAGGCTACGAGCAGTACTTC.

This clone was seen just once. This chain links TRBV27 with TRBJ2-7; the match to TRBD2 covers 8 bases. The junction had 4 bases not matched to a gene; V was cut back by 2 bases and J by 4 bases. Germline CDR1 reads MNHEY; CDR2 reads SMNVEV (reference sequence). The CDR3 is 14 amino acids. The CDR3 reads CASSLAGGGYEQYF. DNA of the CDR3: TGTGCCAGCAGTTTAGCGGGAGGCGGGTACGAGCAGTACTTC.

V is TRBV5-1 and J is TRBJ2-1; 9 positions match TRBD1. The junction had 5 bases not matched to a gene; V was cut back by 1 base and J by 9 bases. Looked up from germline, CDR1 is SGHRS and CDR2 is YFSETQ. The length of the CDR3 is 14 residues. CDR3 DNA: TGCGCCAGCAGCTTGTCGGGACAGGGACTTGAGCAGTTCTTC. Its protein is CASSLSGQGLEQFF.

The chain combines TRBV4-2 with TRBJ1-6; D is possibly TRBD1 (5 bases). V was trimmed by 1 base and J by 6 bases, leaving 13 bases between them. This CDR3 has 16 residues. Germline loops: CDR1 LGHNA, CDR2 YNFKEQ. DNA for the CDR3: TGTGCCAGCAGCCAAGTACAAGGGGCTTCTAATTCACCCCTCCACTTT. This codes for CASSQVQGASNSPLHF.

The V and J genes are TRBV5-4 and TRBJ1-1, with no clear D. The V and J ends lost 0 bases and 3 bases respectively, with 15 bases between them. CDR3 length: 16 amino acids. Germline assignment: CDR1 SGHNT and CDR2 YYREEE (reference sequence). CDR3 in amino acids: CASSLEASPADTEAFF. The CDR3 nucleotides read TGTGCCAGCAGCTTGGAGGCTTCCCCGGCGGACACTGAAGCTTTCTTT. Using reference TRBV5-4 and TRBJ1-1 for the parts outside the CDR3, the full variable domain is ETGVTQSPTHLIKTRGQQVTLRCSSQSGHNTVSWYQQALGQGPQFIFQYYREEENGRGNFPPRFSGLQFPNYSSELNVNALELDDSALYLCASSLEASPADTEAFFGQGTRLTVV.

This chain uses TRBV18 with TRBJ1-2; D not resolved. Per the germline V gene, CDR1 is KGHSH and CDR2 is LQKENI. V was trimmed by 4 bases and J by 4 bases, leaving 10 bases between them. This CDR3 has 13 amino acids. The chain's CDR3 is CASSLDLIYGYTF. DNA for the CDR3: TGTGCCAGCTCACTGGACTTAATCTATGGCTACACCTTC.

The chain employs TRBV13 and TRBJ2-7; D is undetermined. The CDR3 loop spans 14 amino acids. V was cut by 4 bases and J by 3 bases, with 13 bases left in between. Germline V CDR1 and CDR2: PRHDT, FYEKMQ (reference sequence). Here the CDR3 DNA reads TGTGCCAGCAGCTCCGGGTCCTTATACTACGAGCAGTACTTC. Translation gives CASSSGSLYYEQYF.

V and J are TRBV7-2 and TRBJ2-3, with 12 bases identical to TRBD2. The CDR3 loop spans 15 amino acids. Trimming took 4 bases from V and 4 from J; bases not matched to a gene: 3. The germline V gene has CDR1 SGHTA and CDR2 FQGNSA. CDR3 residues: CASSSRLAGADTQYF. The CDR3 DNA reads as TGTGCCAGCAGCTCCCGACTAGCGGGGGCAGATACGCAGTATTTT.

The J gene is TRBJ1-3, the V gene TRBV6-5; 7 nucleotides match TRBD1. The trim removed 11 bases at V and 0 bases at J, leaving 7 bases unmatched. Germline V gives CDR1 MNHEY, CDR2 SVGAGI. The CDR3 is made up of 14 amino acids. CDR3 in DNA: TGTGCCGTCAGGGACAGCCTCTCTGGAAACACCATATATTTT. Residues: CAVRDSLSGNTIYF.

The chain recombines TRBV6-1 with TRBJ2-1; 9 positions match TRBD1. CDR1 is MNHNS and CDR2 is SASEGT in the germline V gene. The V gene end was trimmed by 11 bases and the J gene end by 2 bases; junction bases not matched to a gene: 4. The CDR3 is 13 residues long. In DNA, the CDR3 is TGTGCCGGGGACAGGGATCCCTACAATGAGCAGTTCTTC. This gives the protein CAGDRDPYNEQFF.

The rearrangement links TRBV7-9 to TRBJ2-7, with 8 bases aligning to TRBD1. This CDR3 has 13 amino acids. J was trimmed by 3 bases and V by 5 bases; bases with no gene match: 3. Germline CDR1 is SEHNR and CDR2 is FQNEAQ (reference sequence). CDR3 DNA: TGTGCCAGCAGCCCTGACAGGGGCTACGAGCAGTACTTC. It codes for CASSPDRGYEQYF.

To note about this clone: The DNA is omitted, as the CDR3 cannot be located on it reliably, and the CDR3 follows TCRdb's listing. The rearrangement joins TRBV28 to TRBJ1-1. Germline assignment: CDR1 MDHEN and CDR2 SYDVKM. The CDR3 length is 13 residues, termini included. This chain's CDR3 is CASSSSGGTEAFF.

Here the CDR3 DNA reads TGTGCCAGCAGTTACTCGGGCGGGAGGGAGAGGTACGAGCAGTACTTC. Translating it yields CASSYSGGRERYEQYF. This chain connects TRBV6-6 to TRBJ2-7, with 9 bases identical to TRBD2. The CDR3 spans 16 residues. V dropped 0 bases and J dropped 4; count of bases not matched to a gene: 7. The germline CDR1 and CDR2 sequences are MNHNY and SVGAGI (reference sequence).

Only one count was recorded for this clone. This chain links TRBV7-2 with TRBJ1-1; possibly TRBD1 for D (6 bases). Trimming took 5 bases from V and 5 from J, leaving 21 bases between them. The CDR3 loop spans 16 amino acids. Germline loops: CDR1 SGHTA, CDR2 FQGNSA. CDR3 in DNA: TGTGCCAGCAGCGAGGGTATTGGGGGCAGCAGGACTGAAGCTTTCTTT. Protein: CASSEGIGGSRTEAFF. The full variable domain, with the rest looked up from reference TRBV7-2 and TRBJ1-1, is GAGVSQSPSNKVTEKGKDVELRCDPISGHTALYWYRQSLGQGLEFLIYFQGNSAPDKSGLPSDRFSAERTGGSVSTLTIQRTQQEDSAVYLCASSEGIGGSRTEAFFGQGTRLTVV.

V is TRBV6-1 and J is TRBJ2-2, with D possibly matching TRBD1 (5 bases). This CDR3 spans 17 amino acids. Trimming cost V 2 bases and J 4 bases, with 17 bases left between them. Per germline, CDR1 MNHNS and CDR2 SASEGT. This CDR3 is CASSERGGFTFTGELFF. CDR3 nucleotides: TGTGCCAGCAGTGAAAGGGGCGGCTTTACTTTCACCGGGGAGCTGTTTTTT.

J is TRBJ2-7 and V is TRBV28; 7 bases are a match to TRBD1. The CDR3 loop spans 14 amino acids. Germline assignment: CDR1 MDHEN and CDR2 SYDVKM. With V trimmed by 6 bases and J by 3 bases, 8 bases remained unmatched. The chain's CDR3 is CASRTGSWSYEQYF. Here the CDR3 DNA reads TGTGCCAGCAGGACAGGGTCTTGGAGCTACGAGCAGTACTTC.

The V gene is TRBV19, the J gene TRBJ2-7, with 10 bases lining up with TRBD2. Germline trimming cut 3 bases from V and 2 bases from J; bases unmatched to any gene: 4. The CDR3 is made up of 15 amino acids. Germline CDR1 reads LNHDA; CDR2 reads SQIVND (reference sequence). The CDR3 coding sequence is TGTGCCAGTAGTATCCTAGCGGGAGAGGCCTACGAGCAGTACTTC. Amino acid sequence: CASSILAGEAYEQYF.

The DNA of the CDR3 is TGTGCCAGCAGTAGTCTAGTGGTCAACAATGAGCAGTTCTTC. Its protein is CASSSLVVNNEQFF. This sequence joins TRBV7-9 and TRBJ2-1; the D is unclear. CDR1 is SEHNR and CDR2 is FQNEAQ in the germline V gene (reference sequence). The CDR3 runs to 14 residues. The V end was cut by 6 bases, the J end by 5 bases, with 14 bases between.

The CDR3 region is CASSGMERAAYNEQFF. CDR3 DNA: TGTGCCAGTAGTGGGATGGAGAGAGCGGCCTACAATGAGCAGTTCTTC. V is TRBV19 and J is TRBJ2-1, with D perhaps TRBD2 (5 bases). CDR1 and CDR2 (germline): LNHDA, SQIVND (reference sequence). The CDR3 sequence is 16 residues long. Trimming removed 5 bases at V and 2 bases at J, with 16 bases between. Full variable domain (rest looked up from reference TRBV19 and TRBJ2-1): DGGITQSPKYLFRKEGQNVTLSCEQNLNHDAMYWYRQDPGQGLRLIYYSQIVNDFQKGDIAEGYSVSREKKESFPLTVTSAQKNPTAFYLCASSGMERAAYNEQFFGPGTRLTVL.

This chain joins TRBV14 and TRBJ2-7; D possibly corresponds to TRBD1 (6 bases). Germline CDR1 reads SGHDN; CDR2 reads FVKESK. V lost 4 bases, J lost 3 bases, and 7 bases lay in between. This CDR3 spans 12 amino acids. The CDR3 DNA reads as TGTGCCAGCAGCCTACAGGGCTACGAGCAGTACTTC. Protein product: CASSLQGYEQYF.